One sample yielded the 20 T cell receptor beta chains listed below, sequenced in a study of T-cell memory formation after mild COVID-19. TCRdb reanalysed the 5' RACE reads using MiXCR and keeps one entry per CDR3 protein. This table has 140,000 to 150,000 distinct CDR3 sequences, roughly 24% appearing once. Sequencing was performed on PBMCs or a T cell subset sorted from them (not recorded which). These receptor sequences come from an adult woman who had mild COVID-19 (a few samples of this study predate the infection). Cell type and time point are not known.

This clonotype was detected only a few times. The gene calls are TRBV13 and TRBJ2-2, with 8 bases lining up with TRBD1. Germline V lookup: CDR1 PRHDT, CDR2 FYEKMQ (reference sequence). The CDR3 loop spans 18 amino acids. Unmatched junction bases numbered 18, after V lost 5 bases and J lost 7 bases. The CDR3 sequence is CASSGERDRGPIHGELFF. CDR3 DNA sequence: TGTGCCAGCAGCGGAGAACGAGACAGGGGTCCGATCCACGGGGAGCTGTTTTTT.

This chain joins TRBV10-3 and TRBJ2-3; TRBD2 aligns across 8 bases. J was trimmed by 7 bases and V by 2 bases; bases with no gene match: 11. The germline CDR1 and CDR2 sequences are ENHRY and SYGVKD. The CDR3 covers 16 residues. CDR3 nucleotides: TGTGCCATCAGTGAGGGGCCAGCGGCGGGGGGATATACGCAGTATTTT. As protein: CAISEGPAAGGYTQYF.

This clonotype has more than one count but fewer than ten. This chain connects TRBV30 to TRBJ1-1; no clear D gene. Looked up from germline, CDR1 is GTSNPN and CDR2 is SVGIG (reference sequence). The CDR3 length is 12 residues. The germline V and J ends were trimmed by 6 bases and 1 base, with 9 bases remaining between them. This CDR3 reads CACLRPNTEAFF. Written as DNA, the CDR3 is TGTGCCTGTCTTCGACCGAACACTGAAGCTTTCTTT.

Here the CDR3 reads CASSLEALDTQYF. The CDR3 DNA sequence: TGTGCCAGCAGCTTGGAGGCCCTAGATACGCAGTATTTT. The chain employs TRBV11-2 and TRBJ2-3; a weak D match, TRBD2 (5 bases). From germline, CDR1 is SGHAT and CDR2 FQNNGV. The CDR3 consists of 13 residues. V was pared by 3 bases and J by 5 bases, with 9 bases between.

This sequence joins TRBV9 and TRBJ2-5; 7 positions match TRBD1. After removal of 3 bases from V and 3 bases from J, the junction contained 8 bases not matched to a gene. Germline V gene lookup returns CDR1 SGDLS and CDR2 YYNGEE. The CDR3 is 15 residues long. The CDR3 region is CASSAGTGTEETQYF. The DNA of the CDR3 is TGTGCCAGCAGCGCAGGGACCGGGACAGAAGAGACCCAGTACTTC.

A few counts support this clonotype. The V gene is TRBV6-5, the J gene TRBJ2-3; 7 bases agree with TRBD1. V shed 4 bases, J shed 5 bases, and the junction held 12 bases outside the gene matches. CDR1 and CDR2 (germline): MNHEY, SVGAGI. The CDR3 length is 16 residues. CDR3 DNA: TGTGCCAGCAGTTCCGGACAGGTATCCCCGGAAGATACGCAGTATTTT. Amino acid sequence: CASSSGQVSPEDTQYF.

J is TRBJ2-3 and V is TRBV7-8; 10 bases align to TRBD2. This CDR3 contains 19 residues. Per the germline V gene, CDR1 is SGHVS and CDR2 is FQNEAQ. The ends lost 0 bases at V and 2 bases at J; junction bases unmatched: 11. DNA of the CDR3: TGTGCCAGCAGCTTAGCGGGTCGGGCTAGCGGGGGATACACAGATACGCAGTATTTT. Protein product: CASSLAGRASGGYTDTQYF.

This clonotype was detected a few times. This sequence joins TRBV12-3 or TRBV12-4 and TRBJ2-1, with TRBD2 matching 7 bases. Losses at the gene ends were 1 base for V and 8 bases for J; bases not matched to a gene: 8. The CDR3 has 15 residues. CDR3 coding DNA: TGTGCCAGCAGTTTAGTTGCGCCTAGCGGAGATGAGCAGTTCTTC. Translation gives CASSLVAPSGDEQFF.

This clonotype turned up a few times. Here the CDR3 reads CASSFPSGSEQFF. CDR3 coding DNA: TGTGCCAGCAGCTTCCCTAGCGGGTCTGAGCAGTTCTTC. V usage is TRBV7-9 and J usage is TRBJ2-1, with TRBD2 matching 8 bases. From germline, CDR1 is SEHNR and CDR2 FQNEAQ (reference sequence). CDR3 length: 13 amino acids. Losses at the gene ends were 3 bases for V and 9 bases for J; bases not matched to a gene: 4. Complete variable domain (other parts from reference TRBV7-9 and TRBJ2-1): DTGVSQNPRHKITKRGQNVTFRCDPISEHNRLYWYRQTLGQGPEFLTYFQNEAQLEKSRLLSDRFSAERPKGSFSTLEIQRTEQGDSAMYLCASSFPSGSEQFFGPGTRLTVL.

The chain links TRBV14 to TRBJ2-7; no firm D call. The CDR3 has 15 residues. V dropped 0 bases and J dropped 5 bases, with 14 bases sitting between them. Germline CDR1 and CDR2: SGHDN and FVKESK. DNA of the CDR3: TGTGCCAGCAGCCAAGAGATAGGCAACAACCACGAGCAGTACTTC. It is translated as CASSQEIGNNHEQYF.

The chain recombines TRBV4-1 with TRBJ1-5; the D is unclear. Germline lookup yields CDR1 MGHRA and CDR2 YSYEKL. Between the trimmed V and J ends, which lost 0 bases and 4 bases, there was a span of 10 bases. CDR3 length equals 15 residues. Here the CDR3 reads CASSQEAVLNQPQHF. CDR3 in DNA: TGCGCCAGCAGCCAAGAAGCAGTGCTTAATCAGCCCCAGCATTTT.

In its sample, this clonotype was seen a few times. The gene calls are TRBV9 and TRBJ1-1; no clear D gene. This CDR3 spans 13 amino acids. V lost 0 bases and J 7 bases, leaving 10 bases between the germline ends. Germline CDR1 and CDR2: SGDLS and YYNGEE. The CDR3 bases are TGTGCCAGCAGCGTAGGAGGGTCCCTTGAAGCTTTCTTT. This sequence encodes CASSVGGSLEAFF.

This chain uses TRBV9 with TRBJ1-4, with D perhaps matching TRBD1 (6 bases). V lost 3 bases and J lost 7, with 16 bases in between. The CDR3 loop spans 15 amino acids. Looked up from germline, CDR1 is SGDLS and CDR2 is YYNGEE. The CDR3 is CASSAPWGHGEKLFF. As DNA, the CDR3 is TGTGCCAGCAGCGCCCCATGGGGACACGGTGAAAAACTGTTTTTT.

The chain recombines TRBV27 with TRBJ1-1; D not resolved. This CDR3 has 15 residues. Trimming left V 0 bases short and J 4 bases short, with 12 bases between. Germline CDR1 reads MNHEY; CDR2 reads SMNVEV (reference sequence). As DNA, the CDR3 is TGTGCCAGCAGTTTATCCATCCTAGTCTCCACTGAAGCTTTCTTT. It yields the protein CASSLSILVSTEAFF.

This chain links TRBV29-1 with TRBJ1-1; no firm D call. Germline V gene sequence: CDR1 SQVTM, CDR2 ANQGSEA. The CDR3 loop spans 12 amino acids. The V end lost 0 bases, the J end lost 9 bases, and 11 bases lay between the germline ends. The CDR3: CSVEDPGLKAFF. CDR3 coding DNA: TGCAGCGTTGAAGATCCGGGATTGAAAGCTTTCTTT. The full variable domain, its missing parts supplied by reference TRBV29-1 and TRBJ1-1, is SAVISQKPSRDICQRGTSLTIQCQVDSQVTMMFWYRQQPGQSLTLIATANQGSEATYESGFVIDKFPISRPNLTFSTLTVSNMSPEDSSIYLCSVEDPGLKAFFGQGTRLTVV.

The rearrangement joins TRBV12-3 or TRBV12-4 to TRBJ1-4, with 7 bases identical to TRBD1. The CDR3 is 17 residues long. V lost 3 bases and J lost 3; bases outside the gene matches: 10. The CDR3 DNA reads as TGTGCCAGCAGTTTGCCAACAGGGGTGGGACCTAATGAAAAACTGTTTTTT. It encodes CASSLPTGVGPNEKLFF.

This clonotype was seen a few times. V is TRBV4-1 and J is TRBJ1-6; D is ambiguous. Trimming stripped 3 bases from V and 10 bases from J, with 22 bases between. Germline-derived CDR1 and CDR2 are MGHRA and YSYEKL. This CDR3 region has 17 residues. CDR3: CASSQPTFAQMSSPLHF. CDR3 nucleotides: TGCGCCAGCAGCCAGCCCACCTTCGCACAGATGAGCTCACCCCTCCACTTT.

This clonotype was detected only a few times. The V and J genes are TRBV5-6 and TRBJ2-7, with a tentative D call TRBD2 (5 bases). CDR3 length: 14 residues. V was clipped by 2 bases and J by 2 bases, with 11 bases between them. Per the germline V gene, CDR1 is SGHDT and CDR2 is YYEEEE. The CDR3 loop is CASSLRERAYEQYF. For the CDR3, the DNA is TGTGCCAGCAGCTTAAGAGAGAGGGCCTACGAGCAGTACTTC.

The DNA for the CDR3 is TGTGCCAGCACCGTTCGAGGAGACACTGAAGCTTTCTTT. Translating gives CASTVRGDTEAFF. This chain connects TRBV7-9 to TRBJ1-1; D gene uncertain. The V gene's germline CDR1 is SEHNR and CDR2 FQNEAQ (reference sequence). The CDR3 extends over 13 amino acids. The V gene lost 7 bases and the J gene lost 3 bases, with 12 bases spanning the gap.

The sample holds a few counts of this clonotype. The chain employs TRBV7-2 and TRBJ2-5; TRBD2 matches 9 bases. Trimming took 4 bases from V and 3 from J; bases not matched to a gene: 6. There are 15 residues in the CDR3. Looked up from germline, CDR1 is SGHTA and CDR2 is FQGNSA. Here the CDR3 DNA reads TGTGCCAGCAGCTATTCGGGACTAGCTGAAGAGACCCAGTACTTC. Its translation is CASSYSGLAEETQYF. The full variable domain, in which reference TRBV7-2 and TRBJ2-5 provide the parts outside the CDR3, is GAGVSQSPSNKVTEKGKDVELRCDPISGHTALYWYRQSLGQGLEFLIYFQGNSAPDKSGLPSDRFSAERTGGSVSTLTIQRTQQEDSAVYLCASSYSGLAEETQYFGPGTRLLVL.